The clone carrying this T cell receptor beta chain was counted between two and nine times. The sample originates from a study of human T cells and chemical hapten exposure. Germline CDR1 reads MNHNS; CDR2 reads SASEGT. Trimming took 10 bases from V and 4 from J, leaving 13 bases between them. The CDR3 spans 12 residues. The time point denotes: patch test 1, 2 weeks after DPC sensitization. The treatment: therapeutic diphenylcyclopropenone sensitization with weekly scalp DPC. Via MiXCR, TCRdb re-called the RACE reads, giving one row per CDR3 protein. This sample has approximately 74,000 distinct CDR3 sequences, with 32% found just once.

The receptor was isolated from a man aged 40-50 years with alopecia areata. Some clones in this sample may be carry-over from other donors' samples. This specimen consisted of whole blood, obtained in connection with sensitization to the hapten diphenylcyclopropenone (DPC). V usage is TRBV6-1 and J usage is TRBJ1-1, with D hard to call. The CDR3 DNA reads TGTGCCATCAGAAAGGGAAGCACTGAAGCTTTCTTT. Protein: CAIRKGSTEAFF.